This TCR beta chain is from a study of T-cell reconstitution after alpha-beta-depleted transplantation in children. The sample holds a few counts of this clonotype. Its specificity is unknown. Preparing the TCRbeta library involved the use of unique molecular identifiers. TCRdb used MiXCR to reprocess the PCR reads, holding one entry per CDR3 protein. The sample lists about 420,000 distinct CDR3 sequences; roughly 16% were seen once. Germline assignment: CDR1 SQVTM and CDR2 ANQGSEA. The V and J ends lost 4 bases and 3 bases respectively, with 11 bases between them. The CDR3 length is 13 residues. Findings of the study overall: Newly produced T cells mostly accounted for T-cell counts and diversity one year post-transplant.

This receptor was identified in a boy in the first two years of life who had a stem cell transplant for Wiskott-Aldrich syndrome, so the T cells may come from the graft donor. Specimen: PBMCs, mostly from graft donor cells, collected 360 days after TCRalphabeta/CD19-depleted stem cell transplant. V usage is TRBV29-1 and J usage is TRBJ2-3; possibly TRBD2 for D (6 bases). CDR3 loop: CSVGPSGTDTQYF. The CDR3 coding sequence is TGCAGCGTTGGGCCCAGCGGGACAGATACGCAGTATTTT.